Included here is one TCR beta chain sequence, with context. The antigen is undetermined. This record belongs to a study of cytomegalovirus exposure and HLA in healthy donors. General observations from the study: The authors later linked a missense DCLRE1C variant to TCR beta V- and J-gene trimming. According to a later analysis, most TCR beta chains associated with CMV appeared HLA-restricted. A list of 150 to 200 TCR beta chains associated with cytomegalovirus was given. It was assumed in the presence/absence analyses that sequencing depth was roughly uniform across donors.

PCR amplification relied on 60 Vbeta primers (plus 13 Jbeta primers). The data were produced by immunoSEQ multiplex PCR, yet TCRdb's version contains in-frame clones alone and is incomplete. This table has around 100,000 clones, around 70% appearing once. Trimming removed 5 bases from V and 3 bases from J, with 9 bases in between. The CDR3 loop spans 13 amino acids. The germline V gene has CDR1 SGHVS and CDR2 FQNEAQ. Sequenced material: PBMCs. The origin of this receptor is a man in his forties or fifties in good health and CMV-seropositive. J is TRBJ2-3 and V is TRBV7-8; the D is unclear. CDR3 nucleotide sequence: TGTGCCAGCAGCAGCCGGAGAACAGATACGCAGTATTTT. Translation: CASSSRRTDTQYF.